The TCR beta chain described here comes from a study of T cell clonotyping in hematopoietic cell transplantation. Findings of the study overall: Few recipient clonotypes overlapped donors; over 97% were de novo at given depth. Recipient TCR diversity dropped after transplant; expanded clonotypes rose from day 30 to 180. No sorting was done, leaving CD4 and CD8 contributions mixed. Higher Inverse Simpson Index values in graft donor and pretransplant recipient predicted broader posttransplant TCR diversity.

The junction had 9 bases not matched to a gene; V was cut back by 1 base and J by 2 bases. The CDR3 contains 17 residues. Germline V lookup: CDR1 SGHTA, CDR2 FQGNSA. Regarding this clone: Antigen specificity is unknown.

TCRdb's table, derived via immunoSEQ multiplex PCR, lists solely in-frame clones and lacks some. In the table there are around 15,000 clones, roughly 91% of which are singletons. The TCR originated in a man between 35 and 55 years old in good health. Some clones in this sample may be carry-over from other donors' samples. Sequencing used peripheral blood mononuclear cells. This chain joins TRBV7-2 and TRBJ2-5, with 8 bases matching TRBD1. CDR3 in amino acids: CASSLGGQGAKQETQYF. CDR3 nucleotides: TGTGCCAGCAGCTTAGGCGGCCAGGGGGCCAAGCAAGAGACCCAGTACTTC.